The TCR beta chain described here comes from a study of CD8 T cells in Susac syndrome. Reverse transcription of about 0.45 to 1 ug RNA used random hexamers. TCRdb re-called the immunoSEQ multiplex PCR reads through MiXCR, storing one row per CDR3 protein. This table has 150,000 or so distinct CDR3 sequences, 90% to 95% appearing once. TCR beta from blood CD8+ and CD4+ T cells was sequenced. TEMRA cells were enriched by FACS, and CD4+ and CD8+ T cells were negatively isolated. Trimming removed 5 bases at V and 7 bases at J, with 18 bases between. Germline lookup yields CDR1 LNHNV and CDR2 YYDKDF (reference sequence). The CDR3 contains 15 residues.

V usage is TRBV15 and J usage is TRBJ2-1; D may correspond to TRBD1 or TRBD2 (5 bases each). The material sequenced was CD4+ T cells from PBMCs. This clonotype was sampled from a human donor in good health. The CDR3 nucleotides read TGTGCCACCAGCTACCTCCCGGGACCTGAGAATGAGCAGTTCTTC. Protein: CATSYLPGPENEQFF.